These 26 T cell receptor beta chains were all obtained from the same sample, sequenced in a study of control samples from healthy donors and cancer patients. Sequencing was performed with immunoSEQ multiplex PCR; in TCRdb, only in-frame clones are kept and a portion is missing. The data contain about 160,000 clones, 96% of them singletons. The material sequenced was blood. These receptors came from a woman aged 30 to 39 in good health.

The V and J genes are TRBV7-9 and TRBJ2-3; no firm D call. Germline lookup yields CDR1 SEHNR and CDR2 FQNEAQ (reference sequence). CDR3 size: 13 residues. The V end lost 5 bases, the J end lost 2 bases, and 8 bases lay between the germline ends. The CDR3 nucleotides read TGTGCCAGCAGCCTCCATCCCACAGATACGCAGTATTTT. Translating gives CASSLHPTDTQYF.

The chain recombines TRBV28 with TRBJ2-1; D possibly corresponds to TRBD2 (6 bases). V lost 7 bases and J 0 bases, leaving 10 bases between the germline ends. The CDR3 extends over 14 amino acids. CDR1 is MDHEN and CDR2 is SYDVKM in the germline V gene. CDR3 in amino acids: CASIPGSSYNEQFF. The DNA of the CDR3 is TGTGCCAGCATTCCCGGGAGCTCCTACAATGAGCAGTTCTTC.

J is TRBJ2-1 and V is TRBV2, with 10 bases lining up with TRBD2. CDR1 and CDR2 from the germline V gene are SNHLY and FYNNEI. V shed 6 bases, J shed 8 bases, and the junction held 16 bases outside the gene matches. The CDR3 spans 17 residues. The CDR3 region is CASRDPAGLAAWDEQFF. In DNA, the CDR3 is TGTGCCAGCAGGGACCCCGCAGGACTAGCGGCCTGGGATGAGCAGTTCTTC.

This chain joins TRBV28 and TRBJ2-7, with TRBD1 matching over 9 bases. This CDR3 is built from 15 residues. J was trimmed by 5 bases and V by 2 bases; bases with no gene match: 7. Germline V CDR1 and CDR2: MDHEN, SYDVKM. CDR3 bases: TGTGCCAGCAGTTTACTTGACAGGGGGGCAGACGAGCAGTACTTC. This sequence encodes CASSLLDRGADEQYF.

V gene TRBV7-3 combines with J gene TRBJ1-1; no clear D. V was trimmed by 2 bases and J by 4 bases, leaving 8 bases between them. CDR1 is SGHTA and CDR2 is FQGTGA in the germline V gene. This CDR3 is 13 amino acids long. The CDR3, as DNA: TGTGCCAGCAGCTTAGAGGAGAGCACTGAAGCTTTCTTT. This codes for CASSLEESTEAFF.

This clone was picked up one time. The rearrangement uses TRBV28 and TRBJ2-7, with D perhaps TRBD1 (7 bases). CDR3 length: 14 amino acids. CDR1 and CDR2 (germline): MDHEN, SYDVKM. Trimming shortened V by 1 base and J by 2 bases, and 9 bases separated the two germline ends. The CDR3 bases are TGTGCCAGCAGTTTATCAGGGGGGCCCTACGAGCAGTACTTC. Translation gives CASSLSGGPYEQYF. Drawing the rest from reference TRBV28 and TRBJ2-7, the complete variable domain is DVKVTQSSRYLVKRTGEKVFLECVQDMDHENMFWYRQDPGLGLRLIYFSYDVKMKEKGDIPEGYSVSREKKERFSLILESASTNQTSMYLCASSLSGGPYEQYFGPGTRLTVT.

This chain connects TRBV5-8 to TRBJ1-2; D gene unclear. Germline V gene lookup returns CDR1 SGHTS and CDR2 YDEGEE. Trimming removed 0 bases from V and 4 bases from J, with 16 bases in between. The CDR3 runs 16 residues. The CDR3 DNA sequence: TGTGCCAGCAGCTTGGGTTGGACGGAAGAGGCCTATGGCTACACCTTC. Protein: CASSLGWTEEAYGYTF.

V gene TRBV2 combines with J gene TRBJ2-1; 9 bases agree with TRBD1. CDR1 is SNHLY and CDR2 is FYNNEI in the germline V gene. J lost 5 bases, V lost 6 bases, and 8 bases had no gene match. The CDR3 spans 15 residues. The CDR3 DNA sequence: TGTGCCAGCAGAGCCGGGACAGGGCAAAACAATGAGCAGTTCTTC. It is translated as CASRAGTGQNNEQFF.

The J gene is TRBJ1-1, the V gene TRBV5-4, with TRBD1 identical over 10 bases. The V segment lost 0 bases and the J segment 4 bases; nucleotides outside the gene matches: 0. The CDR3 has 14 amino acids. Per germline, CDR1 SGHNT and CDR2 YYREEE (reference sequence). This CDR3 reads CASSLGTGGTEAFF. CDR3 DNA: TGTGCCAGCAGCTTGGGGACAGGGGGCACTGAAGCTTTCTTT.

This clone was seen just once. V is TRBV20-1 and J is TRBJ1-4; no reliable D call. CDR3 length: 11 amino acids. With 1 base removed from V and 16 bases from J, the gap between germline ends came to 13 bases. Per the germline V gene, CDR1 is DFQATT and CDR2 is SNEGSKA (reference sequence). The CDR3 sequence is CSARGGGKPFF. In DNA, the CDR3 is TGCAGTGCTAGAGGTGGAGGGAAGCCGTTTTTT.

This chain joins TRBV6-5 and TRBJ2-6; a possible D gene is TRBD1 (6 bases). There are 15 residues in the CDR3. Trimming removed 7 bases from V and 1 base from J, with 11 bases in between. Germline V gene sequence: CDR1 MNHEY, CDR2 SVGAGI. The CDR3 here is CASKDRLSGANVLTF. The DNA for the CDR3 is TGTGCCAGCAAGGACAGACTTTCTGGGGCCAACGTCCTGACTTTC.

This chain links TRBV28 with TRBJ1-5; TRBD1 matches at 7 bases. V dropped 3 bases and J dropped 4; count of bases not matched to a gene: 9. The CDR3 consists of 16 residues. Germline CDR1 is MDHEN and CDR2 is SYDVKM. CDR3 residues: CASSLVRGQSNQPQHF. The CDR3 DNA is TGTGCCAGCAGTTTGGTAAGGGGGCAGAGTAATCAGCCCCAGCATTTT.

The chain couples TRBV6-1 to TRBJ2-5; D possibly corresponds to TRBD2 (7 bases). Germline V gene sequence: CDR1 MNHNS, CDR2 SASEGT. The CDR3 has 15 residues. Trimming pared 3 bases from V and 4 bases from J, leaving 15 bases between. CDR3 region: CASSEGAGVGETQYF. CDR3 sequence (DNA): TGTGCCAGCAGTGAGGGGGCGGGAGTGGGAGAGACCCAGTACTTC.

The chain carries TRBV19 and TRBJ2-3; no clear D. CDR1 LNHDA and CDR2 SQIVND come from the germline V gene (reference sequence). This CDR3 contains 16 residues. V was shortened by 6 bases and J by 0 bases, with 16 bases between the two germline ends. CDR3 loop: CASRPQDRYSTDTQYF. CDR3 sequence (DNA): TGTGCCAGTAGACCCCAGGACCGGTATAGCACAGATACGCAGTATTTT.

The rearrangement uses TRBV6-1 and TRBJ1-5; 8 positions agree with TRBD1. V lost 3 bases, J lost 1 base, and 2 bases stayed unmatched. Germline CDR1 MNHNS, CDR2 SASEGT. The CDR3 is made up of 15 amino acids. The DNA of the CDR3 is TGTGCCAGCAGTGATCAGGGGGCGAGCAATCAGCCCCAGCATTTT. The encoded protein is CASSDQGASNQPQHF.

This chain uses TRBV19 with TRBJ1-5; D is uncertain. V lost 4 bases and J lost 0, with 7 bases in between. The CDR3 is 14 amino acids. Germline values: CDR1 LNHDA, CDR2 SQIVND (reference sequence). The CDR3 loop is CASSKSYSNQPQHF. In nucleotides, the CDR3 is TGTGCCAGTAGTAAGAGTTATAGCAATCAGCCCCAGCATTTT. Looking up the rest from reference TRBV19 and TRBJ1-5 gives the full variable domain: DGGITQSPKYLFRKEGQNVTLSCEQNLNHDAMYWYRQDPGQGLRLIYYSQIVNDFQKGDIAEGYSVSREKKESFPLTVTSAQKNPTAFYLCASSKSYSNQPQHFGDGTRLSIL.

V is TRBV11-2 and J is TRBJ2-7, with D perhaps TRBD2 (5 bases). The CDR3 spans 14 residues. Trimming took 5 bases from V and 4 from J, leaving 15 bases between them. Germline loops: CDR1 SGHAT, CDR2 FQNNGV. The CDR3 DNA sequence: TGTGCCAGCAGCCTAGGACTGGGCTGGTACGAGCAGTACTTC. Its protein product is CASSLGLGWYEQYF. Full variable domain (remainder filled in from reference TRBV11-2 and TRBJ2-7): EAGVAQSPRYKIIEKRQSVAFWCNPISGHATLYWYQQILGQGPKLLIQFQNNGVVDDSQLPKDRFSAERLKGVDSTLKIQPAKLEDSAVYLCASSLGLGWYEQYFGPGTRLTVT.

This CDR3 reads CASSLAGGLGANVLTF. In DNA form, the CDR3 reads TGTGCCAGCAGCCTAGCGGGGGGACTGGGGGCCAACGTCCTGACTTTC. The V and J genes are TRBV14 and TRBJ2-6, with TRBD2 identical over 10 bases. After removal of 4 bases from V and 4 bases from J, the junction contained 4 bases not matched to a gene. Germline assignment: CDR1 SGHDN and CDR2 FVKESK. The CDR3 spans 16 residues.

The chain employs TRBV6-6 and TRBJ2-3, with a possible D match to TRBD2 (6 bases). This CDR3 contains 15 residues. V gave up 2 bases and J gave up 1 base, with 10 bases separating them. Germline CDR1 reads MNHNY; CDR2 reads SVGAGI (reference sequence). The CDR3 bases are TGTGCCAGCAGTTACCTGGGCGGGGGCACAGATACGCAGTATTTT. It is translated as CASSYLGGGTDTQYF.

CDR3 loop: CASVEGSETQYF. The CDR3 DNA follows: TGTGCCAGCGTGGAGGGGTCGGAGACCCAGTACTTC. V gene TRBV6-6 combines with J gene TRBJ2-5; the D gene is possibly TRBD2 (6 bases). The germline V gene encodes CDR1 MNHNY and CDR2 SVGAGI (reference sequence). V lost 8 bases, J lost 5 bases, and 12 bases lay in between. The CDR3 spans 12 residues.

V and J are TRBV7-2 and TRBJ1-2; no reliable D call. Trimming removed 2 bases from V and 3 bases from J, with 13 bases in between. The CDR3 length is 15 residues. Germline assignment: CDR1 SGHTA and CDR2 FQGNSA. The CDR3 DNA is TGTGCCAGCAGCTTAAGGAGCGAACAAGACTATGGCTACACCTTC. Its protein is CASSLRSEQDYGYTF.

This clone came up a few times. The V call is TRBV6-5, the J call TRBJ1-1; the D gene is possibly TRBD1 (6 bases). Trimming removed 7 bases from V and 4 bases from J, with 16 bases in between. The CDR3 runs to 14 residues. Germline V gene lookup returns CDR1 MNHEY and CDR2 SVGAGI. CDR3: CASTAAGESTEAFF. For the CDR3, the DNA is TGTGCCAGCACTGCTGCAGGGGAGAGCACTGAAGCTTTCTTT.

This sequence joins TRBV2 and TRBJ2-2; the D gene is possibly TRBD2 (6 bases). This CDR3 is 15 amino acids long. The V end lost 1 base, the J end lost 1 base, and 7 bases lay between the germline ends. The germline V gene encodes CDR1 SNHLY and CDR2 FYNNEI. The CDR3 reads CASSEGLENTGELFF. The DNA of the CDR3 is TGTGCCAGCAGTGAAGGACTAGAGAACACCGGGGAGCTGTTTTTT. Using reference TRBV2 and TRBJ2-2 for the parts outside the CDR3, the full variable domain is EPEVTQTPSHQVTQMGQEVILRCVPISNHLYFYWYRQILGQKVEFLVSFYNNEISEKSEIFDDQFSVERPDGSNFTLKIRSTKLEDSAMYFCASSEGLENTGELFFGEGSRLTVL.

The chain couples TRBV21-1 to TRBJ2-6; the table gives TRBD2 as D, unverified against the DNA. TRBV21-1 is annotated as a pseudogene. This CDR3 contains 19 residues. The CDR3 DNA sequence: TGTGCCAGCAGCAAAAAGGGGGGGCAATGCAACTCTGGGGCCAACGTCCTGACTTTC. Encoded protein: CASSKKGGQCNSGANVLTF.

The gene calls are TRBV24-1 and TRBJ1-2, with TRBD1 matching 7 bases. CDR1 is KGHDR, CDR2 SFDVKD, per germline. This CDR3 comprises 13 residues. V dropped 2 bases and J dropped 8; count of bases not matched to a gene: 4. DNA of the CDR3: TGTGCCACCAGTGATTCCAGGGGGGGAGGCTACACCTTC. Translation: CATSDSRGGGYTF.

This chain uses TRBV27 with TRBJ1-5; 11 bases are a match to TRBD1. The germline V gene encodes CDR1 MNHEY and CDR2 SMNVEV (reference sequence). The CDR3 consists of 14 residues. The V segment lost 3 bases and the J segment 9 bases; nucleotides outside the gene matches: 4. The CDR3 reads CASSLGQGVRPQHF. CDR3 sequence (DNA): TGTGCCAGCAGTTTGGGACAGGGGGTAAGGCCCCAGCATTTT.